Shown below are 17 T cell receptor beta chains from a single sample sequenced in a study of shared clonotypes between healthy human individuals. Profiled with immunoSEQ multiplex PCR; TCRdb holds only in-frame clones, not every one. The data contain a few million clones, approximately 93% of them singletons. The sequenced material came from naive CD4+ T cells from PBMCs. Stated subset: CD45RA+ positively selected. The source of these receptors is a man between 18 and 29 years old in good health. Some clones in this sample may be carry-over from other donors' samples.

This rearrangement joins TRBV11-2 to TRBJ1-2; 8 positions agree with TRBD1. V lost 4 bases, J lost 6 bases, and 7 bases stayed unmatched. There are 14 residues in the CDR3. From germline, CDR1 is SGHAT and CDR2 FQNNGV. As DNA, the CDR3 is TGTGCCAGCAGCTCGCTCGGGACAGGAGATGGCTACACCTTC. This codes for CASSSLGTGDGYTF.

The chain combines TRBV6-1 with TRBJ1-5; 7 bases fit TRBD1. Germline V gives CDR1 MNHNS, CDR2 SASEGT. There are 19 residues in the CDR3. With V trimmed by 4 bases and J by 4 bases, 19 bases remained unmatched. DNA for the CDR3: TGTGCCAGCAGTGCCAAAGACAGGGTTTTATATCTTGAAAATCAGCCCCAGCATTTT. It encodes CASSAKDRVLYLENQPQHF.

The CDR3 DNA reads as TGTGCCAGCAGTCGACCCCCGGGACGGATGAACACCGGGGAGCTGTTTTTT. It yields the protein CASSRPPGRMNTGELFF. V usage is TRBV28 and J usage is TRBJ2-2, with D perhaps matching TRBD1 or TRBD2 (5 bases each). The V gene lost 5 bases and the J gene lost 1 base, with 17 bases spanning the gap. Germline CDR1 reads MDHEN; CDR2 reads SYDVKM. This CDR3 contains 17 residues.

The J gene is TRBJ1-2, the V gene TRBV6-5; D possibly corresponds to TRBD1 (6 bases). Trimming stripped 5 bases from V and 9 bases from J, with 22 bases between. The CDR3 is made up of 15 amino acids. In germline, CDR1 is MNHEY, CDR2 SVGAGI. The CDR3 DNA reads TGTGCCAGCAGTAAAACTGGGACACTCGGAGGCCGCTACACCTTC. It is translated as CASSKTGTLGGRYTF.

V is TRBV6-1 and J is TRBJ2-7; D unresolved. This CDR3 has 14 amino acids. Germline V CDR1 and CDR2: MNHNS, SASEGT. V was cut by 11 bases and J by 3 bases, with 20 bases left in between. The CDR3 DNA reads as TGTGCCGGGAAGCAGGACCGATCTAACTACGAGCAGTACTTC. It encodes CAGKQDRSNYEQYF.

The genes are TRBV4-3 and TRBJ2-2; 8 nucleotides match TRBD2. V lost 4 bases and J lost 5; bases outside the gene matches: 9. The CDR3 contains 16 residues. Germline V gives CDR1 LGHNA, CDR2 YSLEER. CDR3 nucleotide sequence: TGCGCCAGCAGCCTCCAACTAGCGGCTGGGACCGGGGAGCTGTTTTTT. It codes for CASSLQLAAGTGELFF.

The rearrangement links TRBV5-6 to TRBJ2-1; perhaps TRBD1 as D (6 bases). Deletions cut 1 base from V and 11 bases from J, with 7 bases between. The CDR3 is made up of 11 amino acids. Germline V gene data show CDR1 as SGHDT and CDR2 as YYEEEE. CDR3 DNA: TGTGCCAGCAGCTTGTGGGACAAGCAGTTCTTC. This translates into CASSLWDKQFF.

The chain uses TRBV11-1 and TRBJ2-6; D unresolved. V was trimmed by 1 base and J by 0 bases, leaving 4 bases between them. This CDR3 has 15 amino acids. CDR1 is SGHAT and CDR2 is FQDESV in the germline V gene (reference sequence). Here the CDR3 reads CASSLGHSGANVLTF. Written as DNA, the CDR3 is TGTGCCAGCAGCTTAGGGCACTCTGGGGCCAACGTCCTGACTTTC.

This chain links TRBV5-1 with TRBJ2-3; 16 bases align to TRBD2. Germline V gene sequence: CDR1 SGHRS, CDR2 YFSETQ. Unmatched junction bases numbered 6, after V lost 5 bases and J lost 6 bases. The CDR3 totals 16 residues. CDR3 DNA: TGCGCCAGCAGTGGGACTAGCGGGAGGGCCAGGGATACGCAGTATTTT. Its translation: CASSGTSGRARDTQYF.

This chain uses TRBV19 with TRBJ2-2; 7 nucleotides line up with TRBD2. Per the germline V gene, CDR1 is LNHDA and CDR2 is SQIVND (reference sequence). The CDR3 contains 16 residues. Trimming cost V 4 bases and J 1 base; bases outside gene matches: 6. CDR3 amino acids: CASSTIGGRNTGELFF. The CDR3 DNA is TGTGCCAGTAGTACAATTGGCGGGAGGAACACCGGGGAGCTGTTTTTT. Full variable domain (missing parts from reference TRBV19 and TRBJ2-2): DGGITQSPKYLFRKEGQNVTLSCEQNLNHDAMYWYRQDPGQGLRLIYYSQIVNDFQKGDIAEGYSVSREKKESFPLTVTSAQKNPTAFYLCASSTIGGRNTGELFFGEGSRLTVL.

The J gene is TRBJ2-7, the V gene TRBV6-1, with 11 nucleotides matching TRBD1. From germline, CDR1 is MNHNS and CDR2 SASEGT. The CDR3 runs to 15 residues. Germline trimming cut 7 bases from V and 3 bases from J; bases unmatched to any gene: 8. This CDR3 reads CASTRDRGNDYEQYF. The DNA for the CDR3 is TGTGCCAGCACCCGGGACAGGGGGAACGACTACGAGCAGTACTTC.

V is TRBV6-5 and J is TRBJ2-7; a possible D gene is TRBD1 (6 bases). Germline V gene data show CDR1 as MNHEY and CDR2 as SVGAGI. V lost 3 bases and J 0 bases, leaving 12 bases between the germline ends. CDR3 size: 15 residues. The CDR3 spells CASSYLGATSYEQYF. The CDR3 DNA is TGTGCCAGCAGTTATCTGGGGGCCACCTCCTACGAGCAGTACTTC.

Concerning this clone itself: At one boundary the junction diverges from the germline segment, which might be a read error. V gene TRBV20-1 combines with J gene TRBJ2-3, with 9 positions matching TRBD1. The V gene's germline CDR1 is DFQATT and CDR2 SNEGSKA (reference sequence). The CDR3 length is 8 residues. The DNA of the CDR3 is TGCAGACTCCGGGACAGGGATTTT. Its translation: CRLRDRDF.

V usage is TRBV9 and J usage is TRBJ1-2; no clear D. Looked up from germline, CDR1 is SGDLS and CDR2 is YYNGEE. V lost 4 bases and J 4 bases, leaving 14 bases between the germline ends. The CDR3 extends over 14 amino acids. The CDR3 loop is CASSLLVVPYGYTF. The CDR3 DNA is TGTGCCAGCAGCCTACTAGTGGTACCCTATGGCTACACCTTC.

The rearrangement joins TRBV7-3 to TRBJ2-5; D might be TRBD1 or TRBD2, each matching 5 bases. Trimming removed 5 bases at V and 7 bases at J, with 17 bases between. This CDR3 has 14 residues. The germline V gene has CDR1 SGHTA and CDR2 FQGTGA. The CDR3 bases are TGTGCCAGCAGCCCCAGGGCCGCCCGGGGGACCCAGTACTTC. As protein: CASSPRAARGTQYF.

This clone appeared once. This sample also contains other DNA sequences that code for the same CDR3. The chain combines TRBV28 with TRBJ2-7; 7 bases line up with TRBD2. Germline CDR1 and CDR2: MDHEN and SYDVKM. The ends lost 0 bases at V and 0 bases at J; junction bases unmatched: 2. CDR3 length equals 15 residues. The CDR3 DNA sequence: TGTGCCAGCAGTTTATGGGGAGGGTCCTCCTACGAGCAGTACTTC. This sequence encodes CASSLWGGSSYEQYF.

The chain recombines TRBV7-2 with TRBJ2-3, with 7 nucleotides matching TRBD2. Germline V gives CDR1 SGHTA, CDR2 FQGNSA. V trimming: 10 bases; J trimming: 7 bases; junction bases outside the gene matches: 11. This CDR3 has 13 amino acids. The CDR3 spells CAIATSGGNTQYF. The DNA for the CDR3 is TGTGCCATCGCGACCTCGGGAGGAAATACGCAGTATTTT. Filled out from reference TRBV7-2 and TRBJ2-3, the complete variable domain reads GAGVSQSPSNKVTEKGKDVELRCDPISGHTALYWYRQSLGQGLEFLIYFQGNSAPDKSGLPSDRFSAERTGGSVSTLTIQRTQQEDSAVYLCAIATSGGNTQYFGPGTRLTVL.